The next 10 T cell receptor beta chains were all read from a single sample in a study of response to subunit inactivated influenza vaccine. Using its own MiXCR run on the RT-PCR reads, TCRdb lists one record per CDR3 protein. The table includes under 950,000 distinct CDR3 sequences, over 20% detected once. The material sequenced was PBMCs from blood, taken 5 to 6 days after vaccination. These receptors were collected from a man aged 45-60 years who received an inactivated influenza vaccine.

This clonotype was counted between two and nine times. The chain has TRBV11-1 and TRBJ2-2; weak D call: TRBD2 (7 bases). Germline V gives CDR1 SGHAT, CDR2 FQDESV (reference sequence). There are 19 residues in the CDR3. Trimming cost V 0 bases and J 3 bases, with 20 bases left between them. CDR3 sequence: CASSLAAGGPPLHTGELFF. The CDR3 DNA reads as TGTGCCAGCAGCTTAGCAGCCGGGGGGCCCCCACTCCACACCGGGGAGCTGTTTTTT.

The rearrangement joins TRBV7-2 to TRBJ2-5; the match to TRBD1 covers 7 bases. Per the germline V gene, CDR1 is SGHTA and CDR2 is FQGNSA. The V and J ends lost 1 base and 6 bases, in that order; junction bases with no gene match: 11. This CDR3 has 16 residues. CDR3: CASSLVRGPLGKTQYF. DNA of the CDR3: TGTGCCAGCAGCTTAGTGAGGGGGCCCTTAGGAAAGACCCAGTACTTC.

This clonotype has only a few counts. This chain joins TRBV28 and TRBJ2-3, with TRBD1 as a possible D gene (5 bases). Germline V CDR1 and CDR2: MDHEN, SYDVKM. V lost 6 bases to trimming and J lost 1 base, with 14 bases between them. The CDR3 consists of 15 residues. The CDR3 region has the DNA TGTGCCAGCAGGAAGCCCCTAGGGGGCACAGATACGCAGTATTTT. Encoded protein: CASRKPLGGTDTQYF.

This sequence joins TRBV29-1 and TRBJ2-3; D uncertain. Trimming shortened V by 3 bases and J by 4 bases, and 14 bases separated the two germline ends. This CDR3 spans 14 amino acids. From germline, CDR1 is SQVTM and CDR2 ANQGSEA. CDR3 coding DNA: TGCAGCGTTGAGCCGCCGCCTCCGGCAGATACGCAGTATTTT. Translating it yields CSVEPPPPADTQYF.

The rearrangement uses TRBV20-1 and TRBJ2-3; 9 bases map to TRBD1. Germline V CDR1 and CDR2: DFQATT, SNEGSKA (reference sequence). CDR3 length: 15 residues. The junction had 11 bases not matched to a gene; V was cut back by 4 bases and J by 6 bases. CDR3: CSATRQGVPWDTQYF. CDR3 sequence (DNA): TGCAGTGCTACAAGACAGGGGGTACCTTGGGATACGCAGTATTTT.

A note on this clonotype: A clone one base away is much larger, so this may be a read error. The J gene is TRBJ2-7, the V gene TRBV12-3 or TRBV12-4, with TRBD1 as a possible D gene (6 bases). The CDR3 consists of 13 residues. V lost 1 base, J lost 6 bases, and 10 bases lay in between. CDR3 residues: CASSLDRAFEQYF. CDR3 sequence (DNA): TGTGCCAGCAGTTTAGACAGGGCCTTCGAGCAGTACTTC.

This clonotype was seen a few times. The chain couples TRBV25-1 to TRBJ2-2, with D unclear. Germline CDR1 reads MGHDK; CDR2 reads SYGVNS. The CDR3 is made up of 11 amino acids. Between the trimmed V and J ends, which lost 4 bases and 9 bases, there was a span of 6 bases. The CDR3 DNA is TGTGCCAGCAGTGGGTGGAGGGAGCTGTTTTTT. It is translated as CASSGWRELFF.

This chain uses TRBV5-1 with TRBJ2-5, with 10 bases that match TRBD1. The CDR3 length is 16 residues. Per the germline V gene, CDR1 is SGHRS and CDR2 is YFSETQ. Trimming at V came to 0 bases and at J to 1 base, leaving 3 bases not matched to a gene. The CDR3 nucleotides are TGCGCCAGCAGCTTGGCACGGACAGGGGGCCAAGAGACCCAGTACTTC. Its protein is CASSLARTGGQETQYF.

The chain employs TRBV4-2 and TRBJ1-1; a possible D gene is TRBD1 (5 bases). V was cut by 1 base and J by 3 bases, with 21 bases left in between. Germline lookup yields CDR1 LGHNA and CDR2 YNFKEQ. The CDR3 loop spans 18 amino acids. In DNA form, the CDR3 reads TGTGCCAGCAGCCAAGTCACAGGTTTTCGCCCTTCGTACACTGAAGCTTTCTTT. It is translated as CASSQVTGFRPSYTEAFF.

CDR3: CASNGGPPTFYGYTF. The CDR3 DNA reads as TGTGCCAGCAACGGGGGTCCACCTACATTCTATGGCTACACCTTC. This chain joins TRBV7-2 and TRBJ1-2; the D gene is possibly TRBD1 (5 bases). Trimming shortened V by 7 bases and J by 4 bases, and 19 bases separated the two germline ends. Germline V gives CDR1 SGHTA, CDR2 FQGNSA. The CDR3 runs 15 residues. The full variable domain, in which reference TRBV7-2 and TRBJ1-2 provide the parts outside the CDR3, is GAGVSQSPSNKVTEKGKDVELRCDPISGHTALYWYRQSLGQGLEFLIYFQGNSAPDKSGLPSDRFSAERTGGSVSTLTIQRTQQEDSAVYLCASNGGPPTFYGYTFGSGTRLTVV.